The clone carrying this T cell receptor (beta chain) is labeled as medium-sized (0.01 to 0.1%). The antigen remains unidentified. Specified time point: sample taken at primary tumor resection. Unsorted whole RNA samples from tumor, nontumor lung or frozen PBMC were sequenced. Donation came from 70 or so patients with untreated early-stage non-small cell lung cancer. These data come from a study of spatial heterogeneity in lung cancer. Study background: Detected beta-chain sequences consistently exceeded alpha-chain sequences. In the raw reads, each unique TCR and UMI combination was present more than ten times on average. Overall study findings and caveats: Follow-up blood showed ubiquitous expanded tumor TCRs less than blood at resection did.

The length of the CDR3 is 13 residues. CDR1 is MNHEY and CDR2 is SMNVEV in the germline V gene (reference sequence). Trimming stripped 0 bases from V and 6 bases from J, with 8 bases between. TCRdb reprocessed the 5' RACE reads via MiXCR and lists one record per CDR3 protein. The sample contains 15,000 to 20,000 distinct CDR3 sequences, about 21% of which appear only once. The source is a female donor with early-stage non-small cell lung cancer. The source material was PBMCs, sampled at surgery. V and J are TRBV27 and TRBJ1-2, with D uncertain. The CDR3 nucleotides are TGTGCCAGCAGTTTATCCAGTAGTAATGGCTACACCTTC. Translating it yields CASSLSSSNGYTF.